The 10 T cell receptor beta chains presented below share a single source sample, sequenced in a study of blood T cell repertoires in COVID-19. The data were produced by immunoSEQ multiplex PCR, yet TCRdb's version contains in-frame clones alone and is incomplete. The sample yields about 39,000 clones, about 90% seen once. The sample consisted of peripheral blood. All receptors derive from a man aged 50-59 years with active or convalescent COVID-19.

This chain uses TRBV12-3 or TRBV12-4 with TRBJ1-2; D gene unclear. Between the trimmed V and J ends, which lost 8 bases and 0 bases, there was a span of 7 bases. The CDR3 length is 12 residues. The CDR3 reads CASGPSNYGYTF. The CDR3 DNA reads TGTGCCAGCGGGCCCTCTAACTATGGCTACACCTTC.

The chain recombines TRBV25-1 with TRBJ2-3, with 9 bases lining up with TRBD2. V shed 4 bases and J 3 bases; nucleotides not matched to a gene: 8. The CDR3 runs to 16 residues. Germline V gene lookup returns CDR1 MGHDK and CDR2 SYGVNS. The CDR3 DNA follows: TGTGCCAGCAGTGGGGGACTAGCACTATTTACAGATACGCAGTATTTT. It codes for CASSGGLALFTDTQYF.

The CDR3 sequence is CASTPTKGGGQPQHF. The CDR3 bases are TGTGCCAGCACCCCGACTAAGGGGGGAGGGCAGCCCCAGCATTTT. The chain couples TRBV27 to TRBJ1-5, with D perhaps TRBD1 (6 bases). This CDR3 is built from 15 residues. Trimming cost V 7 bases and J 7 bases, with 20 bases left between them. CDR1 and CDR2 (germline): MNHEY, SMNVEV (reference sequence).

The chain links TRBV2 to TRBJ1-2; no clear D. Looked up from germline, CDR1 is SNHLY and CDR2 is FYNNEI. The ends were cut back, 4 bases at V and 3 bases at J, with 15 bases in the middle. The CDR3 is made up of 15 amino acids. CDR3 residues: CASSGSTVLYYGYTF. DNA of the CDR3: TGTGCCAGCAGTGGCTCGACTGTTCTCTACTATGGCTACACCTTC.

The chain joins TRBV6-5 to TRBJ1-1; 7 bases map to TRBD1. V trimming: 5 bases; J trimming: 4 bases; junction bases outside the gene matches: 7. Germline V gene sequence: CDR1 MNHEY, CDR2 SVGAGI. The CDR3 runs 14 residues. Here the CDR3 DNA reads TGTGCCAGCAGTCCAGCGACAGGGTTCACTGAAGCTTTCTTT. Protein sequence: CASSPATGFTEAFF.

This chain uses TRBV4-1 with TRBJ2-1; D might be TRBD2 (5 bases). The germline CDR1 and CDR2 sequences are MGHRA and YSYEKL. Trimming shortened V by 2 bases and J by 8 bases, and 19 bases separated the two germline ends. This CDR3 has 16 amino acids. Here the CDR3 reads CASSQIAAGNLHEQFF. DNA of the CDR3: TGCGCCAGCAGCCAAATCGCTGCCGGGAATCTACATGAGCAGTTCTTC.

This chain links TRBV19 with TRBJ1-6; D is perhaps TRBD1 (6 bases). The germline CDR1 and CDR2 sequences are LNHDA and SQIVND (reference sequence). Trimming removed 4 bases from V and 8 bases from J, with 18 bases in between. The CDR3 contains 16 residues. CDR3 region: CASSSHGTPWDSPLHF. The DNA of the CDR3 is TGTGCCAGTAGTAGCCACGGGACACCGTGGGATTCACCCCTCCACTTT.

This chain connects TRBV5-1 to TRBJ2-5; 12 bases agree with TRBD2. From germline, CDR1 is SGHRS and CDR2 YFSETQ. The CDR3 is 16 amino acids. V lost 3 bases to trimming and J lost 5 bases; unmatched junction nucleotides: 8. For the CDR3, the DNA is TGCGCCAGCAGCTCTCCGACTAGCGGGAGAGGGGAGACCCAGTACTTC. Translating it yields CASSSPTSGRGETQYF. Based on the CDR3 plus reference TRBV5-1 and TRBJ2-5, the full variable domain is KAGVTQTPRYLIKTRGQQVTLSCSPISGHRSVSWYQQTPGQGLQFLFEYFSETQRNKGNFPGRFSGRQFSNSRSEMNVSTLELGDSALYLCASSSPTSGRGETQYFGPGTRLLVL.

This rearrangement joins TRBV2 to TRBJ2-7; D is unclear. Germline V gene lookup returns CDR1 SNHLY and CDR2 FYNNEI. The length of the CDR3 is 12 residues. V dropped 3 bases and J dropped 4 bases, with 7 bases sitting between them. The CDR3 is CASSDWAYEQYF. CDR3 DNA: TGTGCCAGCAGTGATTGGGCTTACGAGCAGTACTTC.

This chain connects TRBV11-2 to TRBJ2-4; TRBD2 aligns across 11 bases. Germline V gives CDR1 SGHAT, CDR2 FQNNGV. The V gene end was trimmed by 5 bases and the J gene end by 4 bases; junction bases not matched to a gene: 16. The CDR3 runs to 19 residues. CDR3 bases: TGTGCCAGCAGCAGTACCCCCGGGACTAGCGGATATCTGAAAAACATTCAGTACTTC. Encoded protein: CASSSTPGTSGYLKNIQYF.